This T cell receptor (beta chain) was sequenced for a study of memory CD4+ T cells and cytomegalovirus serostatus. Study results and caveats: Repertoires predicted CMV serostatus with median bootstrapped AUC of 0.95. About 40% of the roughly 160 known CMV-associated TCRbeta sequences appeared in CD4+ memory.

The sort gate was single viable CD3+CD4+CD8-CD45RO+ cells for memory CD4+ T cells. The germline CDR1 and CDR2 sequences are SEHNR and FQNEAQ (reference sequence). V was pared by 3 bases and J by 6 bases, with 4 bases of the junction left unmatched. The CDR3 has 14 amino acids. This clone was detected a few times. The antigen is unknown. As processed by the authors: After removing out-of-frame reads, around 2.2 million distinct TCRbeta sequences remained. Generated by immunoSEQ multiplex PCR, the TCRdb table keeps only in-frame clones and is missing some. The V and J calls and clone size come from that table; D and trimming were worked out from the DNA. The table includes about 75,000 clones, roughly 78% detected once.

This TCR derives from an adult in good health and CMV-seropositive. The source material was memory CD4+ T cells from blood. The chain combines TRBV7-9 with TRBJ1-2; 10 bases align to TRBD1. The CDR3 DNA reads TGTGCCAGCAGCTTCTTCGGGACAGGGGATGGCTACACCTTC. This gives the protein CASSFFGTGDGYTF.